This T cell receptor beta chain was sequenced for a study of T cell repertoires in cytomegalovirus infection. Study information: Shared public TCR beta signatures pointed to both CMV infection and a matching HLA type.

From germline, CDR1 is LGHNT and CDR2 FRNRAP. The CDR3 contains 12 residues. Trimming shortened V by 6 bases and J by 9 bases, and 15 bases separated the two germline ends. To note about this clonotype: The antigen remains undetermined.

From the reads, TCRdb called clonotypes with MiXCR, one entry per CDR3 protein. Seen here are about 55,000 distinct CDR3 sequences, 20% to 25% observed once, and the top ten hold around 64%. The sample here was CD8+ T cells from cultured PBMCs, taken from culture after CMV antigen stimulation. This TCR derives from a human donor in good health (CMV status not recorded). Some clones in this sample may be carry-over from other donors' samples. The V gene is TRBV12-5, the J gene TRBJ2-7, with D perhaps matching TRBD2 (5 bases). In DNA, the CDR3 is TGTGCTAGTGGCCCGGACTTTCTGGGGCAGTACTTC. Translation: CASGPDFLGQYF.